This T cell receptor (beta chain) derives from a study of blood T cell repertoires in COVID-19. Across the whole study: Spain, Italy and the United States supplied samples that represented acute and convalescent COVID-19. T cells, B-cell-depleted T cells, or PBMCs supplied cDNA or gDNA.

There are 13 residues in the CDR3. CDR1 and CDR2 (germline): SGDLS, YYNGEE. Trimming shortened V by 1 base and J by 0 bases, and 2 bases separated the two germline ends. During active infection, Seattle patients enrolled and were then monitored through disease. In the authors' workflow: Estimates of nucleated cell counts were drawn from the amplification of reference gene primers. The method was immunoSEQ multiplex PCR; TCRdb's version includes in-frame clones alone and lacks a portion of them. V and J calls and clone size come straight from that table; D and trimming were deduced from the DNA. Of 200,000 to 250,000 clones detected, about 88% appear once; the ten largest clones hold 9.5% to 13%. Of note for this clone: With a much larger clone just one base away, this may be a read error.

Sample: peripheral blood. This chain connects TRBV9 to TRBJ1-5; D gene uncertain. The clonotype comes from a woman between 45 and 60 years old with COVID-19, enrolled during active disease. CDR3 in DNA: TGTGCCAGCAGCGTATATAGCAATCAGCCCCAGCATTTT. As protein: CASSVYSNQPQHF.